This T cell receptor beta chain was profiled in a study of shared T cell receptors in the human thymus. CDR3 length: 16 residues. CDR1 is MNHEY, CDR2 SVGAGI, per germline. Trimming at V came to 4 bases and at J to 7 bases, leaving 9 bases not matched to a gene. TCRdb keeps only in-frame clones here, not all; method: immunoSEQ multiplex PCR. The table lists 630,000 or so clones, approximately 87% of them singletons. The same data also went into a second study, on human thymus T cells. That work contributes: Serving as donors were healthy Finnish infants, each of whom was having open corrective surgery for congenital heart defects. Thymus was obtained from resections taken during corrective heart surgery. Both thymic and peripheral blood repertoires showed apparently biased V and J usage. Unrelated individuals were reported by related research to share highly overlapping thymic repertoires.

The receptor was isolated from a boy less than two years old with a congenital heart defect. Material: thymocytes. This chain joins TRBV6-5 and TRBJ2-3; TRBD2 aligns across 12 bases. CDR3 loop: CASSSPLAGGPYTQYF. For the CDR3, the DNA is TGTGCCAGCAGTTCCCCGCTAGCGGGAGGGCCTTATACGCAGTATTTT.